The 24 T cell receptor beta chains below come from one sample, sequenced in a study of immune heterogeneity within non-small cell lung tumors. With approximately 600 ng used per sample, the template was genomic DNA from bulk tumor. While surgery was under way, several biopsies spaced far apart were taken per primary tumor. The patients were newly diagnosed with non-small cell lung cancer, had not been treated, and had curative surgery. Multiplex PCR with 32 V and 13 J primers amplified TCR beta CDR3. MiXCR, run by TCRdb on the multiplex PCR reads, gives a single entry per CDR3 protein. This sample has about 12,000 distinct CDR3 sequences; roughly 22% occur once, and the top ten carry roughly 4.2%. Source material: lung tumor tissue. Receptor source: a man in his 60s with non-small cell lung cancer.

This clonotype was detected only a few times. The chain joins TRBV5-5 to TRBJ1-4; unclear D gene. The germline V and J ends were trimmed by 4 bases and 4 bases, with 17 bases remaining between them. The CDR3 has 16 residues. Looked up from germline, CDR1 is SGHKS and CDR2 is YYEKEE (reference sequence). This CDR3 is CASSTLPGAVNEKLFF. In nucleotides, the CDR3 is TGTGCCAGCAGCACCCTGCCGGGCGCGGTTAATGAAAAACTGTTTTTT.

The chain is built from TRBV30 and TRBJ2-1, with 7 bases fitting TRBD2. The V gene end was trimmed by 2 bases and the J gene end by 4 bases; junction bases not matched to a gene: 11. The V gene's germline CDR1 is GTSNPN and CDR2 SVGIG (reference sequence). There are 16 residues in the CDR3. CDR3 loop: CAWSRTWTRGYNEQFF. DNA for the CDR3: TGTGCCTGGAGTCGAACTTGGACTAGAGGTTACAATGAGCAGTTCTTC.

The gene calls are TRBV30 and TRBJ2-1, with D possibly TRBD2 on 5 matching bases. In germline, CDR1 is GTSNPN, CDR2 SVGIG (reference sequence). This CDR3 has 14 residues. Trimming pared 3 bases from V and 11 bases from J, leaving 20 bases between. The CDR3 DNA is TGTGCCTGGAGGAGGGTAGCCGGGCCTCAAAAGCAGTTCTTC. It translates to CAWRRVAGPQKQFF.

This clonotype is classed as medium-sized (0.01 to 0.1%). V and J are TRBV19 and TRBJ1-2; 7 bases are a match to TRBD1. The J segment lost 2 bases and the V segment lost 3 bases, leaving 9 bases of the junction unmatched. The length of the CDR3 is 16 residues. CDR1 and CDR2 (germline): LNHDA, SQIVND (reference sequence). The CDR3 region has the DNA TGTGCCAGTAGTATCCCTATAGGGGGCAGGAACTATGGCTACACCTTC. This gives the protein CASSIPIGGRNYGYTF.

This clonotype is categorized as medium-sized. The chain combines TRBV20-1 with TRBJ1-2; TRBD1 agrees at 7 bases. V gave up 6 bases and J gave up 0 bases; unmatched junction bases: 10. The CDR3 spans 15 residues. Germline V gene sequence: CDR1 DFQATT, CDR2 SNEGSKA (reference sequence). CDR3 sequence reads: CSAGTAISTNYGYTF. CDR3 nucleotides: TGCAGTGCAGGGACAGCAATTTCAACTAACTATGGCTACACCTTC.

Only a few counts were recorded for this clonotype. The chain links TRBV2 to TRBJ2-2, with D maybe TRBD2 (6 bases). The V and J ends lost 6 bases and 0 bases respectively, with 8 bases between them. The CDR3 contains 14 residues. CDR1 is SNHLY, CDR2 FYNNEI, per germline. In nucleotides, the CDR3 is TGTGCCAGCAGGGGACTCGCGAACACCGGGGAGCTGTTTTTT. This encodes CASRGLANTGELFF.

This chain uses TRBV5-1 with TRBJ1-1; tentatively, D is TRBD1 (6 bases). V lost 4 bases to trimming and J lost 1 base, with 17 bases between them. Germline V CDR1 and CDR2: SGHRS, YFSETQ. This CDR3 has 16 residues. CDR3 residues: CASSLRTVGRNTEAFF. The CDR3 DNA reads TGCGCCAGCAGCCTCCGGACAGTGGGACGGAACACTGAAGCTTTCTTT.

This clonotype was counted a few times. This chain connects TRBV20-1 to TRBJ2-2; no definite D call. Trimming removed 8 bases at V and 6 bases at J, with 13 bases between. Germline CDR1 and CDR2: DFQATT and SNEGSKA (reference sequence). This CDR3 comprises 12 residues. The CDR3 DNA is TGCAGTACCCCCTCTCTGGCCGGGGAGCTGTTTTTT. Translation: CSTPSLAGELFF.

The chain links TRBV6-1 to TRBJ2-2, with TRBD1 as a possible D gene (6 bases). Trimming took 6 bases from V and 3 from J, leaving 8 bases between them. The CDR3 runs 13 residues. CDR1 and CDR2 (germline): MNHNS, SASEGT. The chain's CDR3 is CASRRQDTGELFF. For the CDR3, the DNA is TGTGCCAGCAGACGACAGGACACCGGGGAGCTGTTTTTT.

This rearrangement joins TRBV20-1 to TRBJ2-3; unclear D gene. The CDR3 is 15 amino acids. The germline V and J ends were trimmed by 3 bases and 0 bases, with 13 bases remaining between them. Germline CDR1 reads DFQATT; CDR2 reads SNEGSKA (reference sequence). CDR3 sequence: CSASISTDSTDTQYF. DNA of the CDR3: TGCAGTGCTAGCATTTCTACAGATAGCACAGATACGCAGTATTTT.

In this sample, this clonotype turned up a few times. The chain couples TRBV11-3 to TRBJ2-2, with D uncertain. This CDR3 region has 14 residues. Per the germline V gene, CDR1 is SGHNT and CDR2 is YENEEA. V dropped 0 bases and J dropped 1 base, with 3 bases sitting between them. The CDR3 DNA is TGTGCCAGCAGCTTAGAAGGGAACACCGGGGAGCTGTTTTTT. Its protein product is CASSLEGNTGELFF. Looking up the rest from reference TRBV11-3 and TRBJ2-2 gives the full variable domain: EAGVVQSPRYKIIEKKQPVAFWCNPISGHNTLYWYLQNLGQGPELLIRYENEEAVDDSQLPKDRFSAERLKGVDSTLKIQPAELGDSAVYLCASSLEGNTGELFFGEGSRLTVL.

The V and J genes are TRBV30 and TRBJ2-5; D ambiguous. Trimming stripped 1 base from V and 5 bases from J, with 14 bases between. Germline-derived CDR1 and CDR2 are GTSNPN and SVGIG (reference sequence). This CDR3 region has 14 residues. The CDR3 is CAWSDRSLRETQYF. In nucleotides, the CDR3 is TGTGCCTGGAGTGACCGGTCGTTGAGGGAGACCCAGTACTTC.

This clonotype is medium-sized (0.01 to 0.1%) by share. V gene TRBV28 combines with J gene TRBJ2-7, with 7 bases identical to TRBD1. Germline loops: CDR1 MDHEN, CDR2 SYDVKM. Trimming at V came to 5 bases and at J to 2 bases, leaving 3 bases not matched to a gene. The CDR3 is made up of 13 amino acids. CDR3 nucleotide sequence: TGTGCCAGCAGTACGACAGGGACCTACGAGCAGTACTTC. Its protein is CASSTTGTYEQYF.

This clonotype was detected only a few times. V gene TRBV15 combines with J gene TRBJ2-1, with D possibly called TRBD1 or TRBD2 (5 bases each). The germline CDR1 and CDR2 sequences are LNHNV and YYDKDF (reference sequence). The V gene lost 1 base and the J gene lost 7 bases, with 14 bases spanning the gap. The CDR3 covers 15 residues. The CDR3 reads CATSRGDHPYNEQFF. The DNA for the CDR3 is TGTGCCACCAGCAGAGGGGACCACCCGTATAATGAGCAGTTCTTC.

The gene calls are TRBV9 and TRBJ2-1; weak D call: TRBD2 (6 bases). Germline CDR1 is SGDLS and CDR2 is YYNGEE. The CDR3 contains 15 residues. The V gene lost 2 bases and the J gene lost 7 bases, with 16 bases spanning the gap. The CDR3 nucleotides are TGTGCCAGCAGCGTGGCCGGGAGTAGGGATAATGAGCAGTTCTTC. Translating it yields CASSVAGSRDNEQFF.

This clonotype has a handful of counts. The chain carries TRBV9 and TRBJ2-1, with D possibly matching TRBD2 (6 bases). The V end was cut by 3 bases, the J end by 5 bases, with 15 bases between. The CDR3 has 15 residues. Germline CDR1 and CDR2: SGDLS and YYNGEE. CDR3 region: CASSAGTFINNEQFF. In nucleotides, the CDR3 is TGTGCCAGCAGCGCCGGGACTTTTATAAACAATGAGCAGTTCTTC.

Comment on this clonotype: A much larger clone lies a single base off, so this may be a read error. The V gene is TRBV2, the J gene TRBJ2-3; 12 bases agree with TRBD2. This CDR3 spans 15 amino acids. Per the germline V gene, CDR1 is SNHLY and CDR2 is FYNNEI. The CDR3 DNA reads as TGTGTCAGCAGTGAGACTAGCGGGAGATCAGATACGCAGTATTTT. Residues: CVSSETSGRSDTQYF.

In its sample, this clonotype ranks as medium-sized. This rearrangement joins TRBV19 to TRBJ2-7, with D possibly matching TRBD1 (7 bases). Germline CDR1 and CDR2: LNHDA and SQIVND (reference sequence). V was pared by 7 bases and J by 5 bases, with 21 bases between. The CDR3 length is 15 residues. CDR3 nucleotide sequence: TGTGCCAGTACCTCGTATCATGGAGGGGGCCACGAGCAGTACTTC. Translation gives CASTSYHGGGHEQYF. Filled out from reference TRBV19 and TRBJ2-7, the complete variable domain reads DGGITQSPKYLFRKEGQNVTLSCEQNLNHDAMYWYRQDPGQGLRLIYYSQIVNDFQKGDIAEGYSVSREKKESFPLTVTSAQKNPTAFYLCASTSYHGGGHEQYFGPGTRLTVT.

The CDR3 DNA reads TGTGCCTGCTTGGGACTAGTCTCCTACGAGCAGTACTTC. Amino acids: CACLGLVSYEQYF. This chain connects TRBV30 to TRBJ2-7; TRBD2 matches 8 bases. With 6 bases clipped from V and 0 bases from J, the junction kept 4 bases outside the gene matches. This CDR3 region has 13 residues. Germline V gene data show CDR1 as GTSNPN and CDR2 as SVGIG (reference sequence).

In its sample, this clonotype ranks as medium-sized. V usage is TRBV27 and J usage is TRBJ2-1, with D perhaps being TRBD1 or TRBD2 (7 bases each). Trimming took 6 bases from V and 1 from J, leaving 10 bases between them. Germline V gene data show CDR1 as MNHEY and CDR2 as SMNVEV (reference sequence). This CDR3 is 14 amino acids long. The CDR3 reads CASSQGGSYNEQFF. Written as DNA, the CDR3 is TGTGCCAGCAGCCAGGGGGGGTCCTACAATGAGCAGTTCTTC.

The rearrangement joins TRBV11-3 to TRBJ2-7; a possible D gene is TRBD2 (6 bases). Germline values: CDR1 SGHNT, CDR2 YENEEA. The CDR3 length is 12 residues. Deletions cut 6 bases from V and 6 bases from J, with 12 bases between. CDR3 sequence: CASRGTLAEQYF. CDR3 nucleotide sequence: TGTGCCAGCAGGGGGACTCTCGCCGAGCAGTACTTC. Full variable domain (rest looked up from reference TRBV11-3 and TRBJ2-7): EAGVVQSPRYKIIEKKQPVAFWCNPISGHNTLYWYLQNLGQGPELLIRYENEEAVDDSQLPKDRFSAERLKGVDSTLKIQPAELGDSAVYLCASRGTLAEQYFGPGTRLTVT.

In its sample, this clonotype is medium-sized (0.01 to 0.1%). The CDR3 sequence is CSARDLSSGTYEQYF. In nucleotides, the CDR3 is TGCAGTGCTAGAGATTTATCTTCCGGGACCTACGAGCAGTACTTC. This chain connects TRBV20-1 to TRBJ2-7, with D tentatively TRBD2 (5 bases). The V gene's germline CDR1 is DFQATT and CDR2 SNEGSKA (reference sequence). This CDR3 contains 15 residues. Trimming pared 0 bases from V and 2 bases from J, leaving 14 bases between.

The chain carries TRBV7-9 and TRBJ1-1; D gene ambiguous. Germline V lookup: CDR1 SEHNR, CDR2 FQNEAQ (reference sequence). The CDR3 has 16 residues. Trimming took off 2 bases at V and 1 base at J, with 14 bases between the two ends. The CDR3 reads CASSLYVDWGNTEAFF. The DNA of the CDR3 is TGTGCCAGCAGCTTATATGTAGACTGGGGGAACACTGAAGCTTTCTTT.

Within the sample, this clonotype is medium-sized. This rearrangement joins TRBV5-1 to TRBJ2-3, with TRBD2 matching over 12 bases. The ends lost 4 bases at V and 4 bases at J; junction bases unmatched: 7. CDR1 is SGHRS, CDR2 YFSETQ, per germline. The CDR3 has 16 amino acids. CDR3 sequence (DNA): TGCGCCAGCAGCCTTCCGACTAGCGGGAGTGCAGATACGCAGTATTTT. It codes for CASSLPTSGSADTQYF.